This T cell receptor beta chain is drawn from a study of blood T cells in healthy people across ages. Study-wide results and caveats: A strong correlation between TCR beta diversity and naive T cell percentage was seen. TCR beta diversity per million T cells fell roughly linearly with age.

Trimming removed 3 bases from V and 2 bases from J, with 13 bases in between. Germline V CDR1 and CDR2: SGHVS, FQNEAQ. This CDR3 has 15 amino acids. In this sample, this clonotype turned up many times. Antigen unknown. Primers used in a second PCR of about 6 to 11 cycles were a sample-barcoded 5' primer and a J-beta primer mix. Via MiXCR, TCRdb re-called the 5' RACE reads, giving one row per CDR3 protein. The data show 1.5 million to 2 million distinct CDR3 sequences, 28% seen once. The sequence derives from a woman aged 25 to 39 in good health. Sequenced sample: blood. The rearrangement joins TRBV7-8 to TRBJ2-5, with D perhaps TRBD2 (5 bases). The CDR3 here is CASSFRAVFQETQYF. The CDR3 DNA is TGTGCCAGCAGCTTTCGAGCGGTATTTCAAGAGACCCAGTACTTC.